This TCR beta chain stems from a study of cytomegalovirus exposure and HLA in healthy donors. Study information: A later analysis reported the 120 validation repertoires used the same platform as the 666 first-cohort repertoires. Whole-study results and caveats: In the 120 validation repertoires, approximately 94% of cluster scores exceeded 0, per a later analysis.

As regards this clone: Its antigen remains unidentified.

Assay used: immunoSEQ multiplex PCR; TCRdb lists only in-frame clones, some missing. Of a few hundred thousand clones in the sample, over 80% were seen once. This CDR3 spans 12 amino acids. CDR1 is SGHNT and CDR2 is YYREEE in the germline V gene (reference sequence). Trimming cost V 1 base and J 2 bases, with 3 bases left between them. The sequence derives from a woman aged 25 to 39 in good health and CMV-seropositive. The V and J genes are TRBV5-4 and TRBJ1-1; no definite D call. Sequenced: PBMCs. The CDR3 spells CASSLRNTEAFF. The CDR3 bases are TGTGCCAGCAGCTTGCGTAACACTGAAGCTTTCTTT.